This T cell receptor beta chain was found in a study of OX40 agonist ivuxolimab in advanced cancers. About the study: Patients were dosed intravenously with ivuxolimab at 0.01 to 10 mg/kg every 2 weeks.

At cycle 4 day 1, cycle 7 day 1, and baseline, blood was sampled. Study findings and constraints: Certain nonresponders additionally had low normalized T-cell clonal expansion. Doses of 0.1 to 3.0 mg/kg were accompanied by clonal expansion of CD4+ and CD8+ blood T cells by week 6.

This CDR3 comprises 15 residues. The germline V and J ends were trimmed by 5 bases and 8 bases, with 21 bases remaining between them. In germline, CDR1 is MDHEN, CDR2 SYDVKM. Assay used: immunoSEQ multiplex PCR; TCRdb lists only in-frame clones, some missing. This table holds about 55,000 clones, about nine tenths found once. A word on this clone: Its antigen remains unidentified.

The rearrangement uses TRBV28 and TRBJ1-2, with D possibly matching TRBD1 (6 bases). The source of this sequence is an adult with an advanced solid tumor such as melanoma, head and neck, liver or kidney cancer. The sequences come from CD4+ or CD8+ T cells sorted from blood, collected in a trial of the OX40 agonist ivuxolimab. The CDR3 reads CASSPLAYRERGYTF. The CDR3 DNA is TGTGCCAGCAGTCCCCTTGCATACAGGGAGCGCGGCTACACCTTC.